These 16 T cell receptor beta chains were sequenced from one sample in a study of T cell clones after liver transplantation. The data were produced by immunoSEQ multiplex PCR, yet TCRdb's version contains in-frame clones alone and is incomplete. The sample yields about 75,000 clones, 84% seen once. The input for sequencing was CD4+ T cells from blood, taken roughly 50 months after liver transplant. All receptors come from a human patient who received a liver transplant. The T cells may come from the graft donor.

This rearrangement joins TRBV9 to TRBJ1-4; tentatively, D is TRBD1 (5 bases). Between the trimmed V and J ends, which lost 4 bases and 7 bases, there was a span of 17 bases. The CDR3 sequence is 15 residues long. Germline-derived CDR1 and CDR2 are SGDLS and YYNGEE. The CDR3 region is CASSLQGGEGEKLFF. The DNA for the CDR3 is TGTGCCAGCAGCCTTCAGGGAGGGGAGGGTGAAAAACTGTTTTTT.

This sequence joins TRBV11-2 and TRBJ1-1; D is uncertain. Looked up from germline, CDR1 is SGHAT and CDR2 is FQNNGV. Trimming shortened V by 5 bases and J by 3 bases, and 7 bases separated the two germline ends. The CDR3 is 12 residues long. CDR3 in DNA: TGTGCCAGCAGCCCAAGGTACACTGAAGCTTTCTTT. Amino acids: CASSPRYTEAFF.

V and J are TRBV9 and TRBJ2-5; the match to TRBD1 covers 10 bases. Germline V gene lookup returns CDR1 SGDLS and CDR2 YYNGEE. The CDR3 loop spans 15 amino acids. The V segment lost 0 bases and the J segment 5 bases; nucleotides outside the gene matches: 4. The CDR3 region is CASSVGTGGLETQYF. Written as DNA, the CDR3 is TGTGCCAGCAGCGTAGGGACAGGGGGTTTGGAGACCCAGTACTTC.

The chain recombines TRBV6-6 with TRBJ1-2; no clear D gene. Trimming left V 9 bases short and J 4 bases short, with 9 bases between. This CDR3 is 11 amino acids long. Looked up from germline, CDR1 is MNHNY and CDR2 is SVGAGI (reference sequence). CDR3 sequence: CASVLGYGYTF. DNA of the CDR3: TGTGCCAGTGTGTTGGGCTATGGCTACACCTTC.

This clone was observed many times. The rearrangement links TRBV6-1 to TRBJ2-3; D is perhaps TRBD2 (6 bases). The CDR3 has 12 amino acids. From germline, CDR1 is MNHNS and CDR2 SASEGT. The ends were cut back, 7 bases at V and 4 bases at J, with 9 bases in the middle. The CDR3 DNA reads as TGTGCCAGCAAATCGGGAGCAGATACGCAGTATTTT. Its translation is CASKSGADTQYF.

The V call is TRBV27, the J call TRBJ1-2, with D unresolved. The germline V and J ends were trimmed by 4 bases and 0 bases, with 18 bases remaining between them. Germline V lookup: CDR1 MNHEY, CDR2 SMNVEV (reference sequence). The CDR3 length is 17 residues. The chain's CDR3 is CASSSLPGRLANYGYTF. CDR3 in DNA: TGTGCCAGCAGTTCACTCCCCGGGCGGCTCGCTAACTATGGCTACACCTTC.

In its sample, this clone was seen a few times. The rearrangement joins TRBV4-1 to TRBJ2-5, with D possibly being TRBD1 or TRBD2 (6 bases each). Per the germline V gene, CDR1 is MGHRA and CDR2 is YSYEKL. V gave up 2 bases and J gave up 1 base, with 17 bases separating them. The CDR3 has 17 amino acids. CDR3 nucleotides: TGCGCCAGCAGCCAACCCGGGGTGGGGGGCGGCCAAGAGACCCAGTACTTC. Its protein product is CASSQPGVGGGQETQYF.

Of note for this clone: Compared with germline, one end of the junction differs, possibly owing to a read error. This sequence joins TRBV7-7 and TRBJ2-5; D gene ambiguous. This CDR3 contains 12 residues. The germline gives CDR1 SSHAT, CDR2 FNYEAQ (reference sequence). The CDR3 reads CASKGEDETQYF. CDR3 bases: TGTGCTAGCAAAGGAGAGGACGAGACCCAGTACTTC.

This chain connects TRBV11-3 to TRBJ2-7; D call uncertain. This CDR3 region has 12 residues. The V gene lost 5 bases and the J gene lost 7 bases, with 12 bases spanning the gap. Germline CDR1 and CDR2: SGHNT and YENEEA. CDR3 DNA sequence: TGTGCCAGCAGCCCAGGACCGGGTGAGCAGTACTTC. This gives the protein CASSPGPGEQYF. Looking up the rest from reference TRBV11-3 and TRBJ2-7 gives the full variable domain: EAGVVQSPRYKIIEKKQPVAFWCNPISGHNTLYWYLQNLGQGPELLIRYENEEAVDDSQLPKDRFSAERLKGVDSTLKIQPAELGDSAVYLCASSPGPGEQYFGPGTRLTVT.

This rearrangement joins TRBV7-2 to TRBJ2-3; 12 nucleotides line up with TRBD2. This CDR3 has 15 amino acids. J gave up 5 bases and V 5 bases, and 5 bases lay outside the gene matches. Germline V gene lookup returns CDR1 SGHTA and CDR2 FQGNSA. This chain's CDR3 is CASSQRLAGEDTQYF. The CDR3 coding sequence is TGTGCCAGCAGCCAAAGACTAGCGGGAGAAGATACGCAGTATTTT.

This chain joins TRBV6-5 and TRBJ1-5; maybe TRBD1 (5 bases). Germline V gene data show CDR1 as MNHEY and CDR2 as SVGAGI. V gave up 5 bases and J gave up 1 base, with 9 bases separating them. CDR3 length equals 14 residues. The CDR3 loop is CASSQGRSNQPQHF. The CDR3 bases are TGTGCCAGCAGTCAGGGTAGGAGCAATCAGCCCCAGCATTTT.

This clone was observed once. This chain links TRBV7-2 with TRBJ1-1; 8 bases match TRBD1. J lost 3 bases, V lost 5 bases, and 2 bases had no gene match. This CDR3 is 13 amino acids long. Germline V gives CDR1 SGHTA, CDR2 FQGNSA. CDR3 in amino acids: CASSPGGHTEAFF. The CDR3, as DNA: TGTGCCAGCAGCCCAGGGGGCCACACTGAAGCTTTCTTT.

The rearrangement uses TRBV6-6 and TRBJ1-1; 9 positions agree with TRBD1. J gave up 3 bases and V 0 bases, and 2 bases lay outside the gene matches. The CDR3 extends over 15 amino acids. The germline V gene has CDR1 MNHNY and CDR2 SVGAGI (reference sequence). As DNA, the CDR3 is TGTGCCAGCAGTTACTCGGGACAGGGCGACACTGAAGCTTTCTTT. This translates into CASSYSGQGDTEAFF.

The chain employs TRBV19 and TRBJ2-3; the D gene is possibly TRBD1 (6 bases). Trimming shortened V by 7 bases and J by 0 bases, and 14 bases separated the two germline ends. Germline assignment: CDR1 LNHDA and CDR2 SQIVND (reference sequence). This CDR3 region has 15 residues. The CDR3 here is CASTWGPSSTDTQYF. In nucleotides, the CDR3 is TGTGCCAGTACGTGGGGGCCCTCTAGCACAGATACGCAGTATTTT.

This chain links TRBV5-1 with TRBJ1-2; D unresolved. The CDR3 spans 16 residues. Germline V CDR1 and CDR2: SGHRS, YFSETQ. The V gene lost 0 bases and the J gene lost 2 bases, with 14 bases spanning the gap. The CDR3, as DNA: TGCGCCAGCAGCTTGGAGGGTAGTCGGCAAAACTATGGCTACACCTTC. This translates into CASSLEGSRQNYGYTF.

This chain joins TRBV7-2 and TRBJ1-4; 8 bases are a match to TRBD1. The CDR3 is made up of 14 amino acids. Germline CDR1 SGHTA, CDR2 FQGNSA. V was pared by 3 bases and J by 7 bases, with 4 bases of the junction left unmatched. The CDR3 is CASSFQGAPEKLFF. The CDR3 DNA reads TGTGCCAGCAGCTTCCAGGGGGCGCCTGAAAAACTGTTTTTT.